This TCR beta chain was observed in a study of cytomegalovirus exposure and HLA in healthy donors. About the study: The 95 million to 120 million unique TCR beta sequences, from about 180 million T cells, were found by an earlier analysis.

Findings and caveats of the study: According to the study, around 180 TCR beta chains were cytomegalovirus-associated. There were reportedly fewer N-insertions in an Asian-associated ancestry cluster than the roughly 670-donor mean, in a later analysis.

J gave up 8 bases and V 4 bases, and 10 bases lay outside the gene matches. CDR3 size: 15 residues. Germline V gives CDR1 SGHVS, CDR2 FNYEAQ. Primers included in the PCR were 60 Vbeta and 13 Jbeta primers. In the authors' workflow: Roughly 80 million unique TCR beta chains, about 11 million of them shared, were counted by a later analysis. The method was immunoSEQ multiplex PCR; TCRdb's version includes in-frame clones alone and lacks a portion of them. V, J and clone size derive from that table, while D and trimming were established from the DNA sequence. The repertoire holds 100,000 to 150,000 clones, more than 60% seen once, with 3.4% in the top ten. There are a few counts of this clone. What it binds is not known.

Sequencing input: PBMCs. This clonotype was obtained from a man aged 25 to 40 in good health and CMV-seronegative. V gene TRBV7-6 combines with J gene TRBJ2-1, with TRBD2 identical over 8 bases. The CDR3 reads CASSWLAGPMDEQFF. CDR3 coding DNA: TGTGCCAGCAGCTGGCTAGCGGGCCCTATGGATGAGCAGTTCTTC.